The TCR beta chain described here comes from a study of T cells in Graves' hyperthyroidism and ophthalmopathy. Study-level points and caveats: Most thyroid clonotypes expanded above 0.001 appeared in blood too. Model output signaled ophthalmopathy a median roughly 6.5 months ahead of onset.

A remark on this clonotype: Its antigen is as yet unknown.

This CDR3 comprises 14 residues. CDR1 and CDR2 from the germline V gene are LNHDA and SQIVND (reference sequence). Trimming removed 3 bases at V and 1 base at J, with 9 bases between. Researchers amplified the TCR beta CDR3 regions from RNA transcripts. A set of HTBI primers served as the primers for a first-round RT-PCR of the TCR CDR3. TCRdb called the multiplex PCR reads again in MiXCR, with one record for every CDR3 protein. The sample lists hundreds of thousands of distinct CDR3 sequences, roughly 37% occurring once. Stability of Graves' hyperthyroidism was defined as absent ophthalmopathy progression within 18 months. Each diagnosis drew on symptoms, thyroxine, TRAb, thyroid ultrasound and orbital computed tomography findings.

Sequencing used blood. The TCR comes from a man younger than 30 with Graves' hyperthyroidism. V is TRBV19 and J is TRBJ1-1; weak D call: TRBD1 (5 bases). CDR3 sequence reads: CASSMEGTNTEAFF. The CDR3 DNA is TGTGCCAGTAGTATGGAGGGGACGAACACTGAAGCTTTCTTT. Full variable domain (remainder filled in from reference TRBV19 and TRBJ1-1): DGGITQSPKYLFRKEGQNVTLSCEQNLNHDAMYWYRQDPGQGLRLIYYSQIVNDFQKGDIAEGYSVSREKKESFPLTVTSAQKNPTAFYLCASSMEGTNTEAFFGQGTRLTVV.